This T cell receptor (beta chain) was sequenced for a study of cytomegalovirus exposure and HLA in healthy donors. Study-wide points: In a later analysis, at a false discovery rate of 0.05, under 20,000 TCR beta sequences were associated with HLA alleles.

V was pared by 8 bases and J by 0 bases, with 7 bases of the junction left unmatched. The CDR3 is 15 amino acids. The germline gives CDR1 SNHLY, CDR2 FYNNEI. PCR primers comprised 60 Vbeta and 13 Jbeta primers. Clones were sequenced by immunoSEQ multiplex PCR, and TCRdb holds only the in-frame ones, with some missing. The table lists 150,000 to 200,000 clones, roughly 78% of them singletons. The table lists this clone with a count of one. Its antigen is unknown. Material: PBMCs. The sequence came from a middle-aged man in good health and CMV-seropositive. This chain connects TRBV2 to TRBJ2-4, with 7 bases matching TRBD1. The CDR3, as DNA: TGTGCCAGCGGGGACAGTGGGCTAGCCAAAAACATTCAGTACTTC. It yields the protein CASGDSGLAKNIQYF.